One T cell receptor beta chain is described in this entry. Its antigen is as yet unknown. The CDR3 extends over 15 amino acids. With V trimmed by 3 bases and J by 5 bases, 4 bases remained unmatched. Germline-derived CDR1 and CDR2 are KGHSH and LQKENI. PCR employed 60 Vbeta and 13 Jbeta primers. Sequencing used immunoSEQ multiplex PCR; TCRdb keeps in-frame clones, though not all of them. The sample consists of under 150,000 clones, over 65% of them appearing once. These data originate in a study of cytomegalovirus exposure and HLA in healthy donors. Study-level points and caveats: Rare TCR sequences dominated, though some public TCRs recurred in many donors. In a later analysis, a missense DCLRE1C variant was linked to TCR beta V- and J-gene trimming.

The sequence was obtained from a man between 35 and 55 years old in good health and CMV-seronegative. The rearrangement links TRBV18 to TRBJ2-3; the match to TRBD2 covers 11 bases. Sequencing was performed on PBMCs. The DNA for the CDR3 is TGTGCCAGCTCACCGACTAGCGGGGTTGTAGATACGCAGTATTTT. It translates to CASSPTSGVVDTQYF. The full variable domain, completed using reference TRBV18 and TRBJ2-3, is NAGVMQNPRHLVRRRGQEARLRCSPMKGHSHVYWYRQLPEEGLKFMVYLQKENIIDESGMPKERFSAEFPKEGPSILRIQQVVRGDSAAYFCASSPTSGVVDTQYFGPGTRLTVL.